These 27 T cell receptor beta chains came from one sample sequenced in a study of T-cell memory formation after mild COVID-19. TCRdb independently ran MiXCR on the 5' RACE reads; one entry per CDR3 protein. The sample lists around 200,000 distinct CDR3 sequences; about 21% were seen once. Sequencing input: PBMCs or a T cell subset sorted from them (not recorded which). The source of these receptors is an adult woman who had mild COVID-19 (a few samples of this study predate the infection). Cell type and time point are not known.

V and J are TRBV29-1 and TRBJ2-7; 8 nucleotides match TRBD1. V trimming: 4 bases; J trimming: 1 base; junction bases outside the gene matches: 6. This CDR3 is 14 amino acids long. Germline assignment: CDR1 SQVTM and CDR2 ANQGSEA. Written as DNA, the CDR3 is TGCAGCGTTGTCCTGACAGGGGTTTCCTACGAGCAGTACTTC. Translating gives CSVVLTGVSYEQYF.

This clonotype was seen repeatedly, ten times or more. The rearrangement links TRBV30 to TRBJ2-1; no clear D. The CDR3 is 16 amino acids. CDR1 GTSNPN and CDR2 SVGIG come from the germline V gene (reference sequence). The V end lost 1 base, the J end lost 0 bases, and 13 bases lay between the germline ends. In DNA form, the CDR3 reads TGTGCCTGGAGTGGCGCCTTAACGAGCTCCTACAATGAGCAGTTCTTC. Residues: CAWSGALTSSYNEQFF.

This clonotype turned up a few times. This chain joins TRBV3-1 and TRBJ2-3, with 9 bases aligning to TRBD2. The ends lost 4 bases at V and 2 bases at J; junction bases unmatched: 4. Germline V lookup: CDR1 LGHDT, CDR2 YNNKEL (reference sequence). This CDR3 has 15 residues. CDR3 loop: CASSLWTSDTDTQYF. DNA of the CDR3: TGTGCCAGCAGCCTGTGGACTAGCGACACAGATACGCAGTATTTT.

This chain connects TRBV25-1 to TRBJ2-1, with D perhaps given as TRBD1 or TRBD2 (6 bases each). The CDR3 is made up of 15 amino acids. The ends were cut back, 3 bases at V and 4 bases at J, with 13 bases in the middle. Germline V CDR1 and CDR2: MGHDK, SYGVNS. As DNA, the CDR3 is TGTGCCAGCAGTGACGAGGGGGGACCTTACAATGAGCAGTTCTTC. Translating gives CASSDEGGPYNEQFF.

V gene TRBV5-1 combines with J gene TRBJ2-7; tentative D call: TRBD1 (6 bases). CDR1 and CDR2 (germline): SGHRS, YFSETQ. CDR3 length: 14 amino acids. The V end was cut by 3 bases, the J end by 5 bases, with 15 bases between. In DNA, the CDR3 is TGCGCCAGCAGCTCGGACAGCGAACGCCACGAGCAGTACTTC. Amino acids: CASSSDSERHEQYF.

The J gene is TRBJ2-3, the V gene TRBV27, with D uncertain. The CDR3 has 11 amino acids. Germline V lookup: CDR1 MNHEY, CDR2 SMNVEV (reference sequence). Trimming stripped 8 bases from V and 5 bases from J, with 8 bases between. As DNA, the CDR3 is TGTGCCAGCGCCCTGAAAGATACGCAGTATTTT. Amino acids: CASALKDTQYF.

The chain has TRBV29-1 and TRBJ1-2; D is perhaps TRBD1 (5 bases). Germline V gene lookup returns CDR1 SQVTM and CDR2 ANQGSEA. CDR3 length: 17 amino acids. Trimming cost V 7 bases and J 4 bases, with 28 bases left between them. DNA for the CDR3: TGCAGCGACTTTAAGTGGGCCGTAGGCGTCGGGGGCTATGGCTACACCTTC. Its translation is CSDFKWAVGVGGYGYTF.

This clonotype was recorded a few times. This rearrangement joins TRBV9 to TRBJ2-1; a weak D match, TRBD2 (5 bases). V was trimmed by 2 bases and J by 2 bases, leaving 11 bases between them. Germline-derived CDR1 and CDR2 are SGDLS and YYNGEE. This CDR3 is 15 amino acids long. The CDR3 sequence is CASSVGEPPYNEQFF. DNA of the CDR3: TGTGCCAGCAGCGTCGGGGAACCACCCTACAATGAGCAGTTCTTC.

This clonotype was seen once. The gene calls are TRBV7-3 and TRBJ2-5; possibly TRBD2 for D (6 bases). V was clipped by 6 bases and J by 2 bases, with 16 bases between them. Germline CDR1 SGHTA, CDR2 FQGTGA. This CDR3 is built from 15 residues. This CDR3 reads CASSSLGGRQETQYF. CDR3 in DNA: TGTGCCAGCAGTTCTCTGGGGGGTCGACAAGAGACCCAGTACTTC.

In its sample, this clonotype was seen a few times. This chain's CDR3 is CASSLRTGTNYGYTF. CDR3 sequence (DNA): TGTGCCAGCAGCCTCCGGACAGGGACGAACTATGGCTACACCTTC. The chain links TRBV9 to TRBJ1-2, with 8 positions matching TRBD1. The CDR3 runs to 15 residues. The germline CDR1 and CDR2 sequences are SGDLS and YYNGEE. V was clipped by 4 bases and J by 2 bases; unmatched bases: 7.

This clonotype was counted only a few times. This chain joins TRBV5-5 and TRBJ1-2; D remains unclear. This CDR3 spans 13 amino acids. Trimming shortened V by 3 bases and J by 4 bases, and 10 bases separated the two germline ends. Germline V gene sequence: CDR1 SGHKS, CDR2 YYEKEE (reference sequence). The CDR3 nucleotides are TGTGCCAGCAGCTCCCAGCCGAGCTATGGCTACACCTTC. It translates to CASSSQPSYGYTF. The variable domain in full, completed from reference TRBV5-5 and TRBJ1-2, reads DAGVTQSPTHLIKTRGQQVTLRCSPISGHKSVSWYQQVLGQGPQFIFQYYEKEERGRGNFPDRFSARQFPNYSSELNVNALLLGDSALYLCASSSQPSYGYTFGSGTRLTVV.

There are a few counts of this clonotype. The chain links TRBV12-3 or TRBV12-4 to TRBJ2-3; maybe TRBD1 (6 bases). Trimming shortened V by 3 bases and J by 6 bases, and 10 bases separated the two germline ends. The length of the CDR3 is 13 residues. The CDR3 sequence: CASSFGQWDTQYF. The CDR3 DNA reads as TGTGCCAGCAGTTTTGGACAGTGGGATACGCAGTATTTT.

The chain carries TRBV19 and TRBJ1-1, with D hard to call. This CDR3 is built from 13 residues. The germline V and J ends were trimmed by 4 bases and 5 bases, with 11 bases remaining between them. Germline CDR1 is LNHDA and CDR2 is SQIVND (reference sequence). CDR3 DNA sequence: TGTGCCAGTAGTACCCCCGAGGAGACTGAAGCTTTCTTT. Its translation: CASSTPEETEAFF. Filled out from reference TRBV19 and TRBJ1-1, the complete variable domain reads DGGITQSPKYLFRKEGQNVTLSCEQNLNHDAMYWYRQDPGQGLRLIYYSQIVNDFQKGDIAEGYSVSREKKESFPLTVTSAQKNPTAFYLCASSTPEETEAFFGQGTRLTVV.

This clonotype showed up just a few times. This chain joins TRBV7-6 and TRBJ1-2; possibly TRBD1 for D (6 bases). Germline CDR1 reads SGHVS; CDR2 reads FNYEAQ. Deletions cut 5 bases from V and 4 bases from J, with 14 bases between. The CDR3 contains 14 residues. Here the CDR3 reads CASSPGGAGYGYTF. CDR3 bases: TGTGCCAGCAGCCCCGGGGGGGCTGGCTATGGCTACACCTTC.

This clonotype came up once. J is TRBJ2-5 and V is TRBV4-1, with 9 bases lining up with TRBD1. Germline assignment: CDR1 MGHRA and CDR2 YSYEKL. This CDR3 has 16 residues. The J segment lost 2 bases and the V segment lost 4 bases, leaving 8 bases of the junction unmatched. The CDR3 here is CASSLDKDRGQETQYF. For the CDR3, the DNA is TGCGCCAGCAGCCTTGATAAGGACAGGGGTCAAGAGACCCAGTACTTC.

The chain joins TRBV13 to TRBJ2-1; TRBD1 matches 12 bases. The CDR3 extends over 18 amino acids. Germline V gives CDR1 PRHDT, CDR2 FYEKMQ (reference sequence). V was clipped by 0 bases and J by 8 bases; unmatched bases: 11. The CDR3 spells CASSLGLRGQGAMDEQFF. The CDR3 region has the DNA TGTGCCAGCAGCTTAGGCCTCCGGGGACAGGGGGCTATGGATGAGCAGTTCTTC.

The chain uses TRBV5-1 and TRBJ2-5; TRBD2 matches at 10 bases. This CDR3 is 16 amino acids long. CDR1 and CDR2 (germline): SGHRS, YFSETQ. The V and J ends lost 3 bases and 1 base, in that order; junction bases with no gene match: 6. The CDR3 DNA reads TGCGCCAGCAGCTCCCCTAGCGGGGGAGTCCAAGAGACCCAGTACTTC. Encoded protein: CASSSPSGGVQETQYF.

The rearrangement joins TRBV24-1 to TRBJ1-1, with D unclear. Trimming left V 6 bases short and J 1 base short, with 5 bases between. The CDR3 has 12 residues. CDR1 and CDR2 (germline): KGHDR, SFDVKD. CDR3 amino acids: CATSSGNTEAFF. In nucleotides, the CDR3 is TGTGCCACCAGTTCTGGGAACACTGAAGCTTTCTTT.

The chain uses TRBV9 and TRBJ1-1; D not resolved. Deletions cut 0 bases from V and 4 bases from J, with 13 bases between. The CDR3 is made up of 15 amino acids. The germline gives CDR1 SGDLS, CDR2 YYNGEE. The CDR3 here is CASSVGSGMGTEAFF. The CDR3 DNA sequence: TGTGCCAGCAGCGTAGGATCCGGGATGGGCACTGAAGCTTTCTTT.

This clonotype was found a few times. This sequence joins TRBV4-1 and TRBJ1-2; D is unresolved. V was pared by 0 bases and J by 6 bases, with 11 bases between. Germline assignment: CDR1 MGHRA and CDR2 YSYEKL. The CDR3 totals 14 residues. The CDR3 DNA sequence: TGCGCCAGCAGCCAAGAATCAGGTTTCAATGGCTACACCTTC. Translating it yields CASSQESGFNGYTF.

J is TRBJ1-2 and V is TRBV25-1; D unresolved. V was trimmed by 2 bases and J by 6 bases, leaving 16 bases between them. From germline, CDR1 is MGHDK and CDR2 SYGVNS. This CDR3 contains 15 residues. CDR3 loop: CASSEGSRLGHGYTF. CDR3 nucleotide sequence: TGTGCCAGCAGTGAAGGTTCACGCCTAGGCCATGGCTACACCTTC.

This clonotype showed up just a few times. The chain recombines TRBV7-6 with TRBJ1-2, with 12 bases matching TRBD1. The V gene's germline CDR1 is SGHVS and CDR2 FNYEAQ. The trim removed 5 bases at V and 6 bases at J, leaving 7 bases unmatched. The CDR3 totals 15 residues. DNA of the CDR3: TGTGCCAGCAGCACTCCGGGACAGGGGGCTGATGGCTACACCTTC. Protein: CASSTPGQGADGYTF.

This sequence joins TRBV7-9 and TRBJ2-3; either TRBD1 or TRBD2 may fit D (7 bases each). V lost 5 bases and J lost 6, with 24 bases in between. The CDR3 runs 17 residues. CDR1 is SEHNR and CDR2 is FQNEAQ in the germline V gene (reference sequence). DNA for the CDR3: TGTGCCAGCAGCCAGAGGACTAGGGACAGCGATGAGGATACGCAGTATTTT. Its translation is CASSQRTRDSDEDTQYF.

Details on this clonotype: A read error may account for a junction end that differs from germline. V and J are TRBV12-5 and TRBJ1-2; a weak D match, TRBD1 (6 bases). From germline, CDR1 is LGHNT and CDR2 FRNRAP. The CDR3 loop spans 12 amino acids. The CDR3 nucleotides read TGTGCTAGTGGTTTGGGAGGACAGATTGTGGCCTTC. Translating gives CASGLGGQIVAF. Together with reference TRBV12-5 and TRBJ1-2, the CDR3 gives the full variable domain: DARVTQTPRHKVTEMGQEVTMRCQPILGHNTVFWYRQTMMQGLELLAYFRNRAPLDDSGMPKDRFSAEMPDATLATLKIQPSEPRDSAVYFCASGLGGQIVAFGSGTRLTVV.

This clonotype was counted at least ten times. This chain joins TRBV7-9 and TRBJ1-1, with TRBD1 as a possible D gene (5 bases). The CDR3 has 12 amino acids. Germline V gives CDR1 SEHNR, CDR2 FQNEAQ (reference sequence). V was cut by 5 bases and J by 7 bases, with 11 bases left in between. The CDR3 region has the DNA TGTGCCAGCAGCCCAGGGACGGTTGAAGCTTTCTTT. This encodes CASSPGTVEAFF.

This clonotype was recorded a few times. This sequence joins TRBV7-9 and TRBJ1-2; no clear D. This CDR3 comprises 14 residues. The germline V and J ends were trimmed by 7 bases and 5 bases, with 17 bases remaining between them. Germline CDR1 is SEHNR and CDR2 is FQNEAQ (reference sequence). The DNA for the CDR3 is TGTGCCAGCACCCCGGAGGAAGGCTTTTATGGCTACACCTTC. Translation: CASTPEEGFYGYTF.

This clonotype occurred once. The chain uses TRBV23-1 and TRBJ2-7; D is undetermined. TRBV23-1 is identified as an open reading frame with a role that is uncertain. Trimming cost V 0 bases and J 6 bases, with 9 bases left between them. CDR3 length: 13 residues. Here the CDR3 DNA reads TGCGCCAGCAGTCAATCCTTCCCCGGCGAGCAGTACTTC. It codes for CASSQSFPGEQYF.